The clone carrying this T cell receptor beta chain was counted only a few times. Its antigen is unknown. These data originate in a study of beta chain features in type 1 diabetes. Study results and limitations: In every one of the four CD4+ subsets, TCRB CDR3s were moderately but significantly shorter in Type 1 diabetes patients. When VDJ junctions were examined, type 1 diabetes patients showed fewer insertions and more deletions. Using cDNA template may skew counts toward highly expressing activated cells. Healthy donors had naive, central memory and Treg TCRB repertoires that appeared less similar than those seen among patients.

Reverse transcribing all isolated RNA meant expressed TCRB transcripts were sequenced. TCRdb's table, derived via immunoSEQ multiplex PCR, lists solely in-frame clones and lacks some. The sample has 400,000 or so clones; 8.5% to 10% are singletons. Via the markers CD45RO/CCR7/CD25/CD127/CD95/CD27, stem cell-like memory, regulatory, central memory and naive CD4+ cells were sorted. This receptor was identified in a young man with type 1 diabetes. What was sequenced was central memory CD4+ T cells from blood.

In nucleotides, the CDR3 is TGTGCCAGCAGTTACTCGCTCTCAGGGACCCGGGAGACCCAGTACTTC. It yields the protein CASSYSLSGTRETQYF. V and J are TRBV6-5 and TRBJ2-5, with D perhaps assigned TRBD1 or TRBD2 (5 bases each). Germline V lookup: CDR1 MNHEY, CDR2 SVGAGI. Deletions cut 0 bases from V and 5 bases from J, with 16 bases between. The CDR3 runs to 16 residues.